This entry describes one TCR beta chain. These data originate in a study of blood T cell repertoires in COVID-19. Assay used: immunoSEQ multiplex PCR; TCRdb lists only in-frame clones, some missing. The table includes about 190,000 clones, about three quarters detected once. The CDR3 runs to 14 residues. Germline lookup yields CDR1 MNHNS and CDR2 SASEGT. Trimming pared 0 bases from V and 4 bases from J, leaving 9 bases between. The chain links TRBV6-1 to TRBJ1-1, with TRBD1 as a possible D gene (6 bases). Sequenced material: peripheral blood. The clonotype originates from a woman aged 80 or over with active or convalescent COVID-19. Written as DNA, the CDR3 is TGTGCCAGCAGTGAAGCAGGGGGTTTCACTGAAGCTTTCTTT. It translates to CASSEAGGFTEAFF.